The present T cell receptor beta chain was sequenced within a study of cytomegalovirus exposure and HLA in healthy donors. Notes on the study in general: Accounts indicate the classifier identified cytomegalovirus status with strong specificity and sensitivity. The authors judged a highly shared variant cluster likely a sequencing artifact. Productive rates of about 90% or about 30% were seen for most TCR beta V segments in an earlier analysis.

Regarding this clone: Antigen unknown.

Germline V gene data show CDR1 as GTSNPN and CDR2 as SVGIG (reference sequence). The V end lost 6 bases, the J end lost 2 bases, and 14 bases lay between the germline ends. This CDR3 is built from 14 residues. Healthy bone marrow donors made up the donors. Primers included in the PCR were 60 Vbeta and 13 Jbeta primers. The method was immunoSEQ multiplex PCR; TCRdb's version includes in-frame clones alone and lacks a portion of them. The sample includes about 220,000 clones, approximately 68% seen only once; the top ten take 1.8%. The chain joins TRBV30 to TRBJ1-3; tentative D call: TRBD1 (5 bases). The specimen was PBMCs. The sequence derives from a woman aged 25 to 39 in good health and CMV-seronegative. This CDR3 is CACQRGDPGNTIYF. As DNA, the CDR3 is TGTGCCTGTCAACGGGGGGACCCTGGAAACACCATATATTTT.